A selection of T cell receptor beta chains follows, all from one sample in a study of T cells in Graves' hyperthyroidism and ophthalmopathy. Using its own MiXCR run on the multiplex PCR reads, TCRdb lists one record per CDR3 protein. The sample records approximately 610,000 distinct CDR3 sequences, roughly 14% being singletons. Material for sequencing was blood. The origin of the receptors is a woman in her thirties or forties with Graves' ophthalmopathy. CDR3s include the opening cysteine and the closing phenylalanine or tryptophan. The D gene is left open where the match is weak. Part of the rows lack a size; the others show once, few, many or a class for expanded clones.

TGTGCCAGCTTTAGTTCCTACAATGAGCAGTTCTTC,CASFSSYNEQFF,TRBJ2-1,TRBV25-1,.,.
TGTGCCAGCAGGGACAGGGCCGACACTGAAGCTTTCTTT,CASRDRADTEAFF,TRBJ1-1,TRBV12-3/TRBV12-4,many,TRBD1
TGTGCCAGCAGTTACTCGAAAAGGTACCCCAATCAGCCCCAGCATTTT,CASSYSKRYPNQPQHF,TRBJ1-5,TRBV6-2/TRBV6-3,many,.
TGTGCCAGCAGCTGGGGAAGCGGGAGATTTGGCGGGGAGCTGTTTTTT,CASSWGSGRFGGELFF,TRBJ2-2,TRBV11-2,many,TRBD2
TGTGCCAGCAGACTAGCCCGGGACAGTTCCTACGAGCAGTACTTC,CASRLARDSSYEQYF,TRBJ2-7,TRBV12-3/TRBV12-4,few,.
TGTGCCAGCAGCCAAGTACTATTTCGGAATGAAGAGACCCAGTACTTC,CASSQVLFRNEETQYF,TRBJ2-5,TRBV14,.,.
TGTGCCACCAGTGATAGCCAGGGGGGAAGTTCTCAGCCCCAGCATTTT,CATSDSQGGSSQPQHF,TRBJ1-5,TRBV24-1,.,TRBD1
TGCAGCGTTGAGGAGGGGTCCCACGAGCAGTACTTC,CSVEEGSHEQYF,TRBJ2-7,TRBV29-1,many,.
TGTGCCAGCAGTTCTCACGGGACAGGGGGAAGGGAGACCCAGTACTTC,CASSSHGTGGRETQYF,TRBJ2-5,TRBV28,.,TRBD1
TGTGCCAGCAGTCAAACAGGGAGGTGGCAAGAGACCCAGTACTTC,CASSQTGRWQETQYF,TRBJ2-5,TRBV28,many,.
TGTGCCTGGAACGGGGGAGCGAACACTGAAGCTTTCTTT,CAWNGGANTEAFF,TRBJ1-1,TRBV30,many,.
TGCGCCAGCAGCTTGGGGCCGAGCCGTGGCGCTGAAGCTTTCTTT,CASSLGPSRGAEAFF,TRBJ1-1,TRBV5-1,.,.
TGTGCCAGCAGCTTAACTTTTCCGGGTACGTCCAGGGGCGGTATCGTCTATGGCTACACCTTC,CASSLTFPGTSRGGIVYGYTF,TRBJ1-2,TRBV7-3,few,.
TGTGCCAGCAGCCGCTTGGGGATCTCTGGAAACACCATATATTTT,CASSRLGISGNTIYF,TRBJ1-3,TRBV3-1,many,.
TGTGCCAGCAGCACGAGCGGGAGTGGAGAGACCCAGTACTTC,CASSTSGSGETQYF,TRBJ2-5,TRBV7-3,.,TRBD2
TGTGCCAGCAGTTCAGGAAGGGCTGAAGCTTTCTTT,CASSSGRAEAFF,TRBJ1-1,TRBV27,.,.
TGCGCCAGCAGCCAGGACAGGGAGGTGAACACTGAAGCTTTCTTT,CASSQDREVNTEAFF,TRBJ1-1,TRBV4-3,many,TRBD1
TGTGCCAGCAGTCTTAGCGGGAGGGCCTACTACGAGCAGTACTTC,CASSLSGRAYYEQYF,TRBJ2-7,TRBV27,many,TRBD2
TGTGCCTGGAGTGTAGGTGGGCCCCAGCATTTT,CAWSVGGPQHF,TRBJ1-5,TRBV30,.,.
TGTGCCAGCTCCCGGGGGGTGGATAATTCACCCCTCCACTTT,CASSRGVDNSPLHF,TRBJ1-6,TRBV6-1,.,.
TGTGCCAGCAGTTCCCCGGGACTATCAAGAGGGACCCAGTACTTC,CASSSPGLSRGTQYF,TRBJ2-5,TRBV6-2/TRBV6-3,few,TRBD2
TGTGCCAGCAGCTTTCCCGACAGGGGGCAGGGGTTTGGGACCCAGTACTTC,CASSFPDRGQGFGTQYF,TRBJ2-5,TRBV11-1,many,TRBD1
TGTGCCAGCGAGGGAGGGAGGAGTCAGCCCCAGCATTTT,CASEGGRSQPQHF,TRBJ1-5,TRBV28,many,.
TGTGCCAGCTCACCACCGCGGGCTAGCTCCTACGAGCAGTACTTC,CASSPPRASSYEQYF,TRBJ2-7,TRBV18,many,.
TGTGCCAGCAGTCTATCGGACAGCCAGCGGTATTTGTATGGCTACACCTTC,CASSLSDSQRYLYGYTF,TRBJ1-2,TRBV27,.,.
TGTGCCAGCAGCATAGAACAGGGATCTGCTGAGCAGTACTTC,CASSIEQGSAEQYF,TRBJ2-7,TRBV5-6,many,.
TGTGCCAGCAGTACCACCAGGGGTATGGGGGAGACCCAGTACTTC,CASSTTRGMGETQYF,TRBJ2-5,TRBV28,many,.
TGTGCCACCAGCCCCGGACCCGAGCGGCACGAGCAGTACTTC,CATSPGPERHEQYF,TRBJ2-7,TRBV15,many,.
TGTGCCAGTTCACAGGGTTTTATGAACACTGAAGCTTTCTTT,CASSQGFMNTEAFF,TRBJ1-1,TRBV6-5,many,.
TGCGCCAGCAGCTTGGAACTAGCGGGAGAGGGGTACGAGCAGTACTTC,CASSLELAGEGYEQYF,TRBJ2-7,TRBV5-1,.,TRBD2
TGTGCCAGCTCACCACCGGGACAGGCGTTCACCGGGGAGCTGTTTTTT,CASSPPGQAFTGELFF,TRBJ2-2,TRBV18,.,TRBD1
TGTGCCAGCAGTCACGGGGGCAGGGAAAACACCATATATTTT,CASSHGGRENTIYF,TRBJ1-3,TRBV6-5,.,.
TGTGCCAGCAGTTTCCAGGGGTTAGCGAGAGGCAAGCAGTACTTC,CASSFQGLARGKQYF,TRBJ2-7,TRBV27,many,.
TGTGCCAGCAGTGATGGACCCGGGGTGTACGAGCAGTACTTC,CASSDGPGVYEQYF,TRBJ2-7,TRBV6-1,many,.
TGCGCCAGCAGCCAAGAGGAGCGGGAGTGGTACGAGCAGTACTTC,CASSQEEREWYEQYF,TRBJ2-7,TRBV4-1,many,TRBD2
TGTGCCAGCAGCTACCCACCACGACCGGGACAGGGCGGCATTCAGTACTTC,CASSYPPRPGQGGIQYF,TRBJ2-4,TRBV11-1,.,TRBD1